The 2 T cell receptor beta chains given below trace back to one sample, sequenced in a study of T cell repertoires in cytomegalovirus infection. These receptors are not linked to any known antigen. TCRdb passed the reads through MiXCR, listing each CDR3 protein once. Here the sample spans 570,000 or so distinct CDR3 sequences, just under 40% being singletons. This specimen was cultured PBMCs, taken from culture after CMV antigen stimulation. The source of these receptors is a human donor in good health (CMV status not recorded). Some clones in this sample may be carry-over from other donors' samples.

The chain joins TRBV28 to TRBJ1-5, with TRBD1 as a possible D gene (6 bases). The CDR3 totals 12 residues. Germline lookup yields CDR1 MDHEN and CDR2 SYDVKM. With 2 bases removed from V and 10 bases from J, the gap between germline ends came to 9 bases. Here the CDR3 DNA reads TGTGCCAGCAGTTTAGGACAGACACCCCAGCATTTT. This translates into CASSLGQTPQHF.

This clonotype was seen many times. The chain employs TRBV7-8 and TRBJ1-3; D is ambiguous. The V gene's germline CDR1 is SGHVS and CDR2 FQNEAQ. The V end was cut by 3 bases, the J end by 5 bases, with 5 bases between. This CDR3 has 12 amino acids. The chain's CDR3 is CASSFSRNTIYF. Written as DNA, the CDR3 is TGTGCCAGCAGCTTTAGTAGAAACACCATATATTTT.